The T cell receptor (beta chain) described here comes from a study of blood T cells in healthy people across ages. Alongside a J-beta primer mix, a sample-barcoded 5' primer served in a second PCR lasting 7 to 11 cycles. TCRdb redid the calling of the 5' RACE reads with MiXCR, one entry per CDR3 protein. Among approximately 780,000 distinct CDR3 sequences listed, roughly 25% were seen once. There are 15 residues in the CDR3. Germline CDR1 is SNHLY and CDR2 is FYNNEI. Study results and caveats: Significant beta diversity loss was already apparent by age about 42, declining roughly linearly.

This clonotype has only a few counts. Antigen unknown. This same sample was also part of a study on T cells of mothers and their children.

Sequenced material: blood. J is TRBJ2-5 and V is TRBV2; 11 bases line up with TRBD1. The last part of the DNA fits TRBJ2-7 better; the J call may be wrong. This TCR came from a boy younger than 18 in good health. CDR3: CASSRRTGGWNEQYF. CDR3 in DNA: TGTGCCAGCAGTAGGCGGACAGGGGGCTGGAACGAGCAGTACTTC.